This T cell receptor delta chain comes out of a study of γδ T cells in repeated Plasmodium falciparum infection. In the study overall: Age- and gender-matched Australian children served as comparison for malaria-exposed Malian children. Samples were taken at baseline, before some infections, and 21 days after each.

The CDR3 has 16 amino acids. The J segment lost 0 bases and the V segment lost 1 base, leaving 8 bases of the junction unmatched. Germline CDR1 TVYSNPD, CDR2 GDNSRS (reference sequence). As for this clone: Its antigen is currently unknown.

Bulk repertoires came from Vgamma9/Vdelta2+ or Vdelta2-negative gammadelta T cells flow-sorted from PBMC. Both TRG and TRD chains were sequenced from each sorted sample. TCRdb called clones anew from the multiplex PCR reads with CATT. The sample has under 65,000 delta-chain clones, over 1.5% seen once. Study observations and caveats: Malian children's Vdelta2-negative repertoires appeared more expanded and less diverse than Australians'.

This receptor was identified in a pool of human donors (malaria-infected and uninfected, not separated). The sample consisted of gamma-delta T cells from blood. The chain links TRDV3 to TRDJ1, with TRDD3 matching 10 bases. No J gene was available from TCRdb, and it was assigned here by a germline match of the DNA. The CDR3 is CAFTGGYDMYTDKLIF. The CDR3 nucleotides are TGTGCCTTTACCGGGGGATACGATATGTACACCGATAAACTCATCTTT.